This T cell receptor beta chain was captured in a study of blood T cell repertoires in COVID-19. The method was immunoSEQ multiplex PCR; TCRdb's version includes in-frame clones alone and lacks a portion of them. The table lists 80,000 to 130,000 clones, approximately 89% of them singletons. This CDR3 is 16 amino acids long. The germline V gene has CDR1 LNHDA and CDR2 SQIVND (reference sequence). V was cut by 5 bases and J by 0 bases, with 14 bases left in between. Sequenced sample: peripheral blood. The chain has TRBV19 and TRBJ1-5; D is ambiguous. The source of this sequence is a man in his 60s with acute or convalescent COVID-19. CDR3 sequence: CASSPLRLYSNQPQHF. The CDR3 bases are TGTGCCAGTAGTCCCCTTAGACTTTATAGCAATCAGCCCCAGCATTTT.